This TCR beta chain is from a study of regulatory T cells in long-lasting Graves disease. The time point denotes: persistent/refractory GD, antithyroid drugs over 5 years with positive TRAb. Researchers made the TCR library from RNA that was extracted from PBMCs. American Thyroid Association guidelines defined Graves' disease diagnosis. It was an endocrinology department in Xi'an, China, that provided the patients. A roughly 9-milliliter sample of peripheral blood was drawn into EDTA tubes. HTBI primers from iRepertoire and Arm-PCR of CDR3 regions yielded the TCR beta libraries. TCRdb called the multiplex PCR reads again in MiXCR, with one record for every CDR3 protein. The table lists 600,000 to 800,000 distinct CDR3 sequences, approximately 31% of them singletons. Trimming left V 6 bases short and J 1 base short, with 7 bases between. The germline CDR1 and CDR2 sequences are DFQATT and SNEGSKA (reference sequence). The CDR3 length is 13 residues.

The rearrangement joins TRBV20-1 to TRBJ1-6; no reliable D call. Sequencing used peripheral blood mononuclear cells (PBMCs), obtained when the disease was refractory, from a patient treated with antithyroid drugs. This sequence originates from a female donor with Graves disease. Written as DNA, the CDR3 is TGCAGTGCGAGGACGTCCTATAATTCACCCCTCCACTTT. It is translated as CSARTSYNSPLHF.